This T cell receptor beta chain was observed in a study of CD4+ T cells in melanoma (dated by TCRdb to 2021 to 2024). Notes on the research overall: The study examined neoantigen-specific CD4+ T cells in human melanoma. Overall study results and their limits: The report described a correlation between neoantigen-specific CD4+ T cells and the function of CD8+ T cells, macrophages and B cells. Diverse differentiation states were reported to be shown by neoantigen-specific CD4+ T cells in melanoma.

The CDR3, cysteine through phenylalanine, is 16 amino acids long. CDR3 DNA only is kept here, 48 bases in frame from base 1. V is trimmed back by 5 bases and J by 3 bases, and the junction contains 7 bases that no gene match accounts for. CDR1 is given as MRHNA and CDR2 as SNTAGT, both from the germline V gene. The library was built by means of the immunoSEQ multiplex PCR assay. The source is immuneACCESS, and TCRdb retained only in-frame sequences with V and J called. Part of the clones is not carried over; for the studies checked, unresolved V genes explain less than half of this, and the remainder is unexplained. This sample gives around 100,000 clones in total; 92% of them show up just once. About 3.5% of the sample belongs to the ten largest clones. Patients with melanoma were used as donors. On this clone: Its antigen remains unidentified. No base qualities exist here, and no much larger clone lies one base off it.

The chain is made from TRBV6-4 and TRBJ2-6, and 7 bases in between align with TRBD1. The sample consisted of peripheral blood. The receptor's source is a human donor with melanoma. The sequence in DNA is TGTGCCAGCAGTCCCGAGGGGGCGAGTGGGGCCAACGTCCTGACTTTC. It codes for CASSPEGASGANVLTF.